These 14 T cell receptor beta chains were sequenced from one sample in a study of blood T cell repertoires in COVID-19. Clones were sequenced by immunoSEQ multiplex PCR, and TCRdb holds only the in-frame ones, with some missing. This sample has about 180,000 clones, with around 83% found just once. Input material: peripheral blood. The receptors originated from a woman aged 30 to 39 with active or convalescent COVID-19.

This chain links TRBV28 with TRBJ2-1; 13 positions match TRBD2. Per germline, CDR1 MDHEN and CDR2 SYDVKM. The V gene end was trimmed by 6 bases and the J gene end by 5 bases; junction bases not matched to a gene: 7. CDR3 size: 16 residues. The CDR3 reads CASSRFGTSGNNEQFF. DNA for the CDR3: TGTGCCAGCAGCCGATTTGGGACTAGCGGGAACAATGAGCAGTTCTTC.

The chain joins TRBV10-2 to TRBJ2-1; 8 bases match TRBD1. Germline assignment: CDR1 WSHSY and CDR2 SAAADI. The CDR3 runs to 15 residues. J lost 7 bases, V lost 6 bases, and 11 bases had no gene match. CDR3 in DNA: TGCGCCAGCAGCCCCTGGGCAGGGGGCAGAAATGAGCAGTTCTTC. Protein: CASSPWAGGRNEQFF.

This sequence joins TRBV18 and TRBJ2-1; TRBD2 might be the D (5 bases). Trimming cost V 6 bases and J 8 bases, with 14 bases left between them. The CDR3 runs 13 residues. Germline V lookup: CDR1 KGHSH, CDR2 LQKENI. The CDR3 bases are TGTGCCAGCTCTTCGGGGAATGGGGATGAGCAGTTCTTC. This gives the protein CASSSGNGDEQFF.

The chain carries TRBV28 and TRBJ1-5; 8 bases are shared with TRBD1. Germline V gene lookup returns CDR1 MDHEN and CDR2 SYDVKM. V was pared by 3 bases and J by 1 base, with 5 bases of the junction left unmatched. This CDR3 comprises 16 residues. The CDR3 sequence: CASSFRQGKSNQPQHF. CDR3 nucleotide sequence: TGTGCCAGCAGTTTTCGACAGGGGAAAAGCAATCAGCCCCAGCATTTT.

The V call is TRBV28, the J call TRBJ2-5; maybe TRBD2 (5 bases). Germline V gives CDR1 MDHEN, CDR2 SYDVKM. The CDR3 covers 15 residues. The germline V and J ends were trimmed by 3 bases and 5 bases, with 16 bases remaining between them. CDR3 region: CASSFWTSKGETQYF. The CDR3 nucleotides read TGTGCCAGCAGTTTCTGGACTTCCAAAGGGGAGACCCAGTACTTC.

J is TRBJ1-1 and V is TRBV7-6; a possible D gene is TRBD1 (5 bases). With 1 base removed from V and 4 bases from J, the gap between germline ends came to 13 bases. Looked up from germline, CDR1 is SGHVS and CDR2 is FNYEAQ. The CDR3 has 15 amino acids. The CDR3 DNA follows: TGTGCCAGCAGCTTAGGCCCCCAGGGAGGCACTGAAGCTTTCTTT. The encoded protein is CASSLGPQGGTEAFF.

The rearrangement links TRBV19 to TRBJ2-7; TRBD1 might be the D (5 bases). The CDR3 runs 14 residues. Per germline, CDR1 LNHDA and CDR2 SQIVND (reference sequence). Trimming left V 1 base short and J 2 bases short, with 9 bases between. Here the CDR3 reads CASSIAQAPYEQYF. As DNA, the CDR3 is TGTGCCAGTAGTATAGCACAGGCCCCCTACGAGCAGTACTTC.

The CDR3 reads CASSPGTGKNTEAFF. The CDR3 coding sequence is TGTGCCAGCAGCCCCGGGACAGGGAAGAACACTGAAGCTTTCTTT. The chain joins TRBV5-6 to TRBJ1-1, with 9 bases identical to TRBD1. The CDR3 extends over 15 amino acids. CDR1 and CDR2 from the germline V gene are SGHDT and YYEEEE. Losses at the gene ends were 4 bases for V and 1 base for J; bases not matched to a gene: 5. Drawing the rest from reference TRBV5-6 and TRBJ1-1, the complete variable domain is DAGVTQSPTHLIKTRGQQVTLRCSPKSGHDTVSWYQQALGQGPQFIFQYYEEEERQRGNFPDRFSGHQFPNYSSELNVNALLLGDSALYLCASSPGTGKNTEAFFGQGTRLTVV.

The chain links TRBV19 to TRBJ2-2, with TRBD2 matching over 14 bases. This CDR3 contains 16 residues. With V trimmed by 7 bases and J by 7 bases, 8 bases remained unmatched. CDR1 is LNHDA, CDR2 SQIVND, per germline (reference sequence). The CDR3 nucleotides read TGTGCCAGTAAACAAGGGACTAGCGGGAGTGGCGGGGAGCTGTTTTTT. Amino acids: CASKQGTSGSGGELFF.

The rearrangement links TRBV7-9 to TRBJ2-5; 8 bases fit TRBD1. Germline CDR1 reads SEHNR; CDR2 reads FQNEAQ (reference sequence). The junction had 7 bases not matched to a gene; V was cut back by 5 bases and J by 5 bases. The CDR3 totals 14 residues. CDR3: CASSPRTGSETQYF. The CDR3 DNA sequence: TGTGCCAGCAGCCCCCGGACAGGGTCTGAGACCCAGTACTTC. Looking up the rest from reference TRBV7-9 and TRBJ2-5 gives the full variable domain: DTGVSQNPRHKITKRGQNVTFRCDPISEHNRLYWYRQTLGQGPEFLTYFQNEAQLEKSRLLSDRFSAERPKGSFSTLEIQRTEQGDSAMYLCASSPRTGSETQYFGPGTRLLVL.

The chain combines TRBV28 with TRBJ1-3; the D gene is possibly TRBD1 (5 bases). Germline CDR1 MDHEN, CDR2 SYDVKM. Trimming left V 6 bases short and J 0 bases short, with 12 bases between. The CDR3 has 15 residues. In nucleotides, the CDR3 is TGTGCCAGCAGCGTGCACAGGTTCTCTGGAAACACCATATATTTT. It translates to CASSVHRFSGNTIYF.

The V gene is TRBV28, the J gene TRBJ1-5, with a possible D match to TRBD1 (6 bases). The CDR3 runs 13 residues. V was clipped by 5 bases and J by 5 bases, with 10 bases between them. Germline CDR1 and CDR2: MDHEN and SYDVKM. In DNA form, the CDR3 reads TGTGCCAGCAGTACCCAGGGGTATCAGCCCCAGCATTTT. Translating it yields CASSTQGYQPQHF.

With respect to this clone: Different DNA sequences within this sample yield the same CDR3. V and J are TRBV24-1 and TRBJ2-1, with 8 positions matching TRBD2. The length of the CDR3 is 16 residues. Germline-derived CDR1 and CDR2 are KGHDR and SFDVKD. J gave up 5 bases and V 3 bases, and 8 bases lay outside the gene matches. CDR3 sequence (DNA): TGTGCCACCAGTGATCCCGGGACTAGTGGCGACAATGAGCAGTTCTTC. Translating gives CATSDPGTSGDNEQFF.

V and J are TRBV7-6 and TRBJ2-2, with TRBD2 as a possible D gene (5 bases). The CDR3 runs to 16 residues. In germline, CDR1 is SGHVS, CDR2 FNYEAQ. V lost 2 bases, J lost 5 bases, and 15 bases lay in between. The CDR3 loop is CASSLSGSRVTGELFF. As DNA, the CDR3 is TGTGCCAGCAGCTTATCGGGGAGTCGGGTAACCGGGGAGCTGTTTTTT.